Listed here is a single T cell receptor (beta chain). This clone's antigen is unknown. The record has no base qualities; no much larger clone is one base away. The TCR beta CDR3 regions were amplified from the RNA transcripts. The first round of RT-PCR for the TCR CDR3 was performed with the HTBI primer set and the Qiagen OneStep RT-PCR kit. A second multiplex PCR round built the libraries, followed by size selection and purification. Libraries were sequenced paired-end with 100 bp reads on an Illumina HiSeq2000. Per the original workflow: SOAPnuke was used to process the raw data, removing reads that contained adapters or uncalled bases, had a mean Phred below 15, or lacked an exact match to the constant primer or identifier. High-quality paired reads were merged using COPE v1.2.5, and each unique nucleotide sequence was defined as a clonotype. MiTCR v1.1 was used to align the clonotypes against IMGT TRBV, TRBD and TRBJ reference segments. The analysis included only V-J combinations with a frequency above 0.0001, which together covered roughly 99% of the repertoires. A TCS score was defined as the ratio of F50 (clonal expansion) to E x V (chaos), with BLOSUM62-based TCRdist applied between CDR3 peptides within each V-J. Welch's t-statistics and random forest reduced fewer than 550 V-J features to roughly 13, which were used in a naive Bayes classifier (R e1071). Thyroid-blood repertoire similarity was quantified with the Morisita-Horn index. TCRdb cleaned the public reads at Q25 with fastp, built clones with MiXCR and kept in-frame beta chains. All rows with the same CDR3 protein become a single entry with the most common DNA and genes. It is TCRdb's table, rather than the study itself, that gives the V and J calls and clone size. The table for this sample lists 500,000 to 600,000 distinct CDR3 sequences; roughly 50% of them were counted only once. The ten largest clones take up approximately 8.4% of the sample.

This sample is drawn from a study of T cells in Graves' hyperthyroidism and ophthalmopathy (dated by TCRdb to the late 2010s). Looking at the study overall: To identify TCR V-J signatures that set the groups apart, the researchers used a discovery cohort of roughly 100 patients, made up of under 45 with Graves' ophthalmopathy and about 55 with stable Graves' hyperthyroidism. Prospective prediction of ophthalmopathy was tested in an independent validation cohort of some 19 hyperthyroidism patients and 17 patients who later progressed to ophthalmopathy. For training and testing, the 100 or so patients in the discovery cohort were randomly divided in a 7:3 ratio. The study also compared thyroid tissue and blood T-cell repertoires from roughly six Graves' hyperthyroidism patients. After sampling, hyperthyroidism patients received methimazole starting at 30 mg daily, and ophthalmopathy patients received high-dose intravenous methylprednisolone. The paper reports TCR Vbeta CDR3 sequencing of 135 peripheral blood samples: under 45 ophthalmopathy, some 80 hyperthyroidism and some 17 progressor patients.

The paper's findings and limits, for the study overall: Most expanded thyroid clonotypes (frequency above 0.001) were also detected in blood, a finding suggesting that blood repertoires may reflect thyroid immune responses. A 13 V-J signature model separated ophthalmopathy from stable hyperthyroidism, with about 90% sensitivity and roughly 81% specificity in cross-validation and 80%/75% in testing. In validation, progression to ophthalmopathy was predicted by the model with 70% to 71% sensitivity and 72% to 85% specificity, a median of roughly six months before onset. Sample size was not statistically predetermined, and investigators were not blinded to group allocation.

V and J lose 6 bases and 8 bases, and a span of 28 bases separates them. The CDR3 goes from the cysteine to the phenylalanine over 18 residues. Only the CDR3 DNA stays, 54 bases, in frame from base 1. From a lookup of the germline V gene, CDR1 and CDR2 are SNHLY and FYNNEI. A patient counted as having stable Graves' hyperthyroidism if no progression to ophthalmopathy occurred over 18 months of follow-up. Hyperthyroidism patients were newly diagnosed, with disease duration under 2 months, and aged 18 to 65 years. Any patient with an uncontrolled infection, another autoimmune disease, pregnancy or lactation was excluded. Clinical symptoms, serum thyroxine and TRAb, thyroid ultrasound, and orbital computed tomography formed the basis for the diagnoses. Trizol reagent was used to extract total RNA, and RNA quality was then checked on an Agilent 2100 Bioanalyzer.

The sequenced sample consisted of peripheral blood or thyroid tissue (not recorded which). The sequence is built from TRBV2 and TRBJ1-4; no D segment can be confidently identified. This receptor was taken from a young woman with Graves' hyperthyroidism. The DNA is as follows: TGTGCCAGCAGCCCCGTATTAGGCGGGAGAACCCTATACGAAAAACTGTTTTTT. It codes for CASSPVLGGRTLYEKLFF.